This entry lists 24 T cell receptor beta chains sequenced from one sample in a study of memory CD4+ T cells and cytomegalovirus serostatus. Single viable CD3+CD4+CD8-CD45RO+ cells were sorted as the memory CD4+ T cells. Only in-frame clones appear in the TCRdb table, and some are missing; sequencing was by immunoSEQ multiplex PCR. This table holds about 80,000 clones, approximately 80% found once. The sample consisted of memory CD4+ T cells from blood. Receptors were obtained from an adult in good health and CMV-seronegative.

V is TRBV7-2 and J is TRBJ2-5; possibly TRBD1 for D (6 bases). The CDR3 is 16 amino acids. CDR1 is SGHTA and CDR2 is FQGNSA in the germline V gene. Trimming removed 5 bases at V and 5 bases at J, with 21 bases between. The CDR3 bases are TGTGCCAGCAGCCTCATACCCAGGGGTTACAGGGAGACCCAGTACTTC. As protein: CASSLIPRGYRETQYF.

CDR3 protein: CASSRDPGLAGYNEQFF. The CDR3 coding sequence is TGTGCCAGCAGCCGGGACCCGGGACTAGCGGGTTACAATGAGCAGTTCTTC. This chain uses TRBV9 with TRBJ2-1, with 12 positions matching TRBD2. The V and J ends lost 4 bases and 4 bases, in that order; junction bases with no gene match: 9. The CDR3 loop spans 17 amino acids. CDR1 and CDR2 (germline): SGDLS, YYNGEE.

The chain has TRBV7-2 and TRBJ1-5, with 8 bases fitting TRBD1. Germline-derived CDR1 and CDR2 are SGHTA and FQGNSA. The CDR3 sequence is 15 residues long. V lost 5 bases to trimming and J lost 6 bases; unmatched junction nucleotides: 9. The CDR3 here is CASSATGVEGQPQHF. DNA of the CDR3: TGTGCCAGCAGCGCGACAGGGGTAGAAGGTCAGCCCCAGCATTTT.

CDR3 coding DNA: TGTGCCACCAGCAGAGACGGGACGATTCCTGTCAATGAGCAGTTCTTC. Its translation: CATSRDGTIPVNEQFF. The chain employs TRBV15 and TRBJ2-1; the D gene could be TRBD1 or TRBD2 (5 bases each). Germline V CDR1 and CDR2: LNHNV, YYDKDF (reference sequence). V was cut by 0 bases and J by 6 bases, with 15 bases left in between. The CDR3 runs 16 residues.

The rearrangement uses TRBV15 and TRBJ2-2; 8 bases match TRBD1. The germline V gene encodes CDR1 LNHNV and CDR2 YYDKDF (reference sequence). CDR3 length: 16 amino acids. With V trimmed by 4 bases and J by 0 bases, 4 bases remained unmatched. CDR3: CATSTPTGANTGELFF. Written as DNA, the CDR3 is TGTGCCACCAGCACACCGACAGGGGCGAACACCGGGGAGCTGTTTTTT.

The chain employs TRBV7-9 and TRBJ1-1; no clear D. This CDR3 contains 14 residues. Germline V gene lookup returns CDR1 SEHNR and CDR2 FQNEAQ (reference sequence). V lost 5 bases and J lost 5, with 15 bases in between. The CDR3 sequence is CASSALGGRTEAFF. The CDR3 DNA sequence: TGTGCCAGCAGCGCCTTAGGAGGGCGGACTGAAGCTTTCTTT.

V gene TRBV5-6 combines with J gene TRBJ2-1, with TRBD2 as a possible D gene (5 bases). The CDR3 spans 13 residues. Trimming removed 1 base from V and 8 bases from J, with 10 bases in between. Germline CDR1 reads SGHDT; CDR2 reads YYEEEE. The CDR3 coding sequence is TGTGCCAGCAGCTTGTACTCCGGGGATGAGCAGTTCTTC. Amino acids: CASSLYSGDEQFF.

This chain links TRBV30 with TRBJ1-6; D unresolved. The CDR3 is 15 residues long. The germline V and J ends were trimmed by 0 bases and 7 bases, with 13 bases remaining between them. From germline, CDR1 is GTSNPN and CDR2 SVGIG (reference sequence). For the CDR3, the DNA is TGTGCCTGGAGTGTAAATGAGCCGTACAATTCACCCCTCCACTTT. Amino acids: CAWSVNEPYNSPLHF.

This clone came up once. The chain combines TRBV5-6 with TRBJ1-6, with a weak D call TRBD1 (5 bases). This CDR3 region has 16 residues. The V gene's germline CDR1 is SGHDT and CDR2 YYEEEE. The V gene lost 2 bases and the J gene lost 0 bases, with 9 bases spanning the gap. CDR3 sequence reads: CASSFGGSSYNSPLHF. In DNA form, the CDR3 reads TGTGCCAGCAGCTTCGGGGGGAGCTCCTATAATTCACCCCTCCACTTT.

This clone was seen a few times. Germline is not matched at one junction end, which may reflect a read error. The chain links TRBV7-7 to TRBJ2-7; 7 nucleotides agree with TRBD1. Per the germline V gene, CDR1 is SSHAT and CDR2 is FNYEAQ (reference sequence). The CDR3 is 14 residues long. The CDR3 coding sequence is TGTGCTAGCAGCCCCCAACAGGGGTCCCACGAGCAGTACTTC. Translating it yields CASSPQQGSHEQYF.

V gene TRBV19 combines with J gene TRBJ1-5; 9 bases align to TRBD1. This CDR3 is built from 15 residues. V dropped 5 bases and J dropped 7; count of bases not matched to a gene: 9. Germline loops: CDR1 LNHDA, CDR2 SQIVND (reference sequence). The CDR3 bases are TGTGCCAGTAGTCCGGGACAGGGTAGTGGACAGCCCCAGCATTTT. Amino acids: CASSPGQGSGQPQHF.

CDR3 protein: CASSEERLLYNEQFF. In DNA, the CDR3 is TGTGCCAGCAGTGAAGAACGGCTCCTCTACAATGAGCAGTTCTTC. This chain links TRBV2 with TRBJ2-1; D gene unclear. V was shortened by 1 base and J by 3 bases, with 10 bases between the two germline ends. This CDR3 has 15 amino acids. Germline values: CDR1 SNHLY, CDR2 FYNNEI. Using reference TRBV2 and TRBJ2-1 for the parts outside the CDR3, the full variable domain is EPEVTQTPSHQVTQMGQEVILRCVPISNHLYFYWYRQILGQKVEFLVSFYNNEISEKSEIFDDQFSVERPDGSNFTLKIRSTKLEDSAMYFCASSEERLLYNEQFFGPGTRLTVL.

This CDR3 reads CASKRGGTFTDTQYF. The DNA of the CDR3 is TGTGCCAGTAAACGAGGGGGGACATTCACAGATACGCAGTATTTT. The chain combines TRBV19 with TRBJ2-3; TRBD1 or TRBD2 may be the D gene (6 bases each). Germline CDR1 and CDR2: LNHDA and SQIVND (reference sequence). This CDR3 has 15 residues. V was pared by 7 bases and J by 2 bases, with 16 bases between. Full variable domain (rest looked up from reference TRBV19 and TRBJ2-3): DGGITQSPKYLFRKEGQNVTLSCEQNLNHDAMYWYRQDPGQGLRLIYYSQIVNDFQKGDIAEGYSVSREKKESFPLTVTSAQKNPTAFYLCASKRGGTFTDTQYFGPGTRLTVL.

Only a few counts were recorded for this clone. CDR3 region: CASSEYRGGTEAFF. The DNA for the CDR3 is TGTGCCAGCAGTGAATACAGGGGAGGGACTGAAGCTTTCTTT. The rearrangement joins TRBV6-1 to TRBJ1-1, with 7 bases that match TRBD1. The CDR3 contains 14 residues. The ends lost 2 bases at V and 5 bases at J; junction bases unmatched: 5. Germline V gene data show CDR1 as MNHNS and CDR2 as SASEGT.

This rearrangement joins TRBV7-3 to TRBJ1-3; TRBD1 agrees at 9 bases. The V gene's germline CDR1 is SGHTA and CDR2 FQGTGA. V lost 4 bases to trimming and J lost 4 bases; unmatched junction nucleotides: 5. CDR3 length: 15 residues. CDR3 loop: CASSSTGGGGNTIYF. CDR3 nucleotide sequence: TGTGCCAGCAGCTCAACAGGGGGCGGAGGAAACACCATATATTTT.

The chain is built from TRBV18 and TRBJ1-6; D possibly corresponds to TRBD1 (6 bases). V lost 4 bases to trimming and J lost 0 bases, with 13 bases between them. The CDR3 length is 17 residues. CDR1 KGHSH and CDR2 LQKENI come from the germline V gene. As DNA, the CDR3 is TGTGCCAGCTCACAAAGGGGGACAAGCTCCTATAATTCACCCCTCCACTTT. It encodes CASSQRGTSSYNSPLHF.

This chain links TRBV5-6 with TRBJ2-2, with D possibly called TRBD1 or TRBD2 (5 bases each). The CDR3 is made up of 16 amino acids. Trimming left V 2 bases short and J 7 bases short, with 18 bases between. Germline CDR1 SGHDT, CDR2 YYEEEE. The CDR3 region is CASSLVSGTFIGELFF. For the CDR3, the DNA is TGTGCCAGCAGCTTAGTGTCAGGGACCTTTATCGGGGAGCTGTTTTTT.

The rearrangement uses TRBV23-1 and TRBJ1-4, with a possible D match to TRBD1 (5 bases). TRBV23-1 falls under the ORF class, with uncertain function. Trimming removed 3 bases from V and 8 bases from J, with 10 bases in between. The CDR3 length is 13 residues. CDR3 in amino acids: CASSQGRGEKLFF. Written as DNA, the CDR3 is TGCGCCAGCAGTCAGGGGAGGGGAGAAAAACTGTTTTTT.

The chain carries TRBV5-6 and TRBJ1-5, with 7 bases fitting TRBD1. Germline trimming cut 1 base from V and 4 bases from J; bases unmatched to any gene: 5. Per the germline V gene, CDR1 is SGHDT and CDR2 is YYEEEE. The CDR3 length is 15 residues. CDR3 residues: CASSLQGVANQPQHF. The CDR3 DNA follows: TGTGCCAGCAGCTTGCAGGGGGTCGCAAATCAGCCCCAGCATTTT.

This chain joins TRBV19 and TRBJ2-7, with TRBD2 identical over 8 bases. Germline V gene lookup returns CDR1 LNHDA and CDR2 SQIVND (reference sequence). Losses at the gene ends were 2 bases for V and 4 bases for J; bases not matched to a gene: 7. The CDR3 sequence is 15 residues long. Here the CDR3 reads CASSIRGSGEYEQYF. The CDR3 DNA follows: TGTGCCAGTAGTATACGGGGTAGCGGGGAATACGAGCAGTACTTC.

The gene calls are TRBV11-3 and TRBJ2-1; D remains unclear. This CDR3 region has 15 residues. The V end was cut by 1 base, the J end by 4 bases, with 11 bases between. Germline V gene data show CDR1 as SGHNT and CDR2 as YENEEA. CDR3 coding DNA: TGTGCCAGCAGCTTAGGATCGGCGCGGTACAATGAGCAGTTCTTC. This codes for CASSLGSARYNEQFF.

The chain is built from TRBV7-9 and TRBJ1-2; D might be TRBD1 (5 bases). V lost 7 bases and J 5 bases, leaving 14 bases between the germline ends. The CDR3 loop spans 13 amino acids. Germline V gene data show CDR1 as SEHNR and CDR2 as FQNEAQ (reference sequence). The CDR3 loop is CASIKMGEYGYTF. The DNA of the CDR3 is TGTGCCAGCATAAAGATGGGGGAATATGGCTACACCTTC.

As for this clone: An end of the junction does not agree with germline; a read error may underlie this. V usage is TRBV7-7 and J usage is TRBJ2-7, with 8 bases that match TRBD2. The CDR3 consists of 15 residues. Germline V gene sequence: CDR1 SSHAT, CDR2 FNYEAQ (reference sequence). The CDR3 nucleotides read TGTGCTAGCAGCTTTCAGGCGGGGGGCCACTACGAGCAGTACTTC. The encoded protein is CASSFQAGGHYEQYF.

The J gene is TRBJ2-1, the V gene TRBV7-3, with 7 positions matching TRBD2. The CDR3 has 16 amino acids. Germline trimming cut 0 bases from V and 5 bases from J; bases unmatched to any gene: 7. The V gene's germline CDR1 is SGHTA and CDR2 FQGTGA. CDR3 sequence: CASSLTAAGVHNEQFF. In nucleotides, the CDR3 is TGTGCCAGCAGCTTAACCGCGGCGGGGGTCCACAATGAGCAGTTCTTC.